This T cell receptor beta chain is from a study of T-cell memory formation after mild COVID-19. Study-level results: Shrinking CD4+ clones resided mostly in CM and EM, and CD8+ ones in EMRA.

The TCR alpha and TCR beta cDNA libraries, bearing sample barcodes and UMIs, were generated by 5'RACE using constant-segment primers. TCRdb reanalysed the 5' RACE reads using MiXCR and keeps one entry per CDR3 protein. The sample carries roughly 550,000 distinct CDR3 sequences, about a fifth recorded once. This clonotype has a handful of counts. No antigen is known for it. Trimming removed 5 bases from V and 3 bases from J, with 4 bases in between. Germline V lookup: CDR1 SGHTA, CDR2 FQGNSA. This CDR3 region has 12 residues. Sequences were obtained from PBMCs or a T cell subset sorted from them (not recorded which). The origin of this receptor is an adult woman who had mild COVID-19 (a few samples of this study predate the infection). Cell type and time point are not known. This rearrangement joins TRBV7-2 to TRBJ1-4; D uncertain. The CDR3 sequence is CASSDPNEKLFF. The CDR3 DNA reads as TGTGCCAGCAGCGACCCTAATGAAAAACTGTTTTTT.